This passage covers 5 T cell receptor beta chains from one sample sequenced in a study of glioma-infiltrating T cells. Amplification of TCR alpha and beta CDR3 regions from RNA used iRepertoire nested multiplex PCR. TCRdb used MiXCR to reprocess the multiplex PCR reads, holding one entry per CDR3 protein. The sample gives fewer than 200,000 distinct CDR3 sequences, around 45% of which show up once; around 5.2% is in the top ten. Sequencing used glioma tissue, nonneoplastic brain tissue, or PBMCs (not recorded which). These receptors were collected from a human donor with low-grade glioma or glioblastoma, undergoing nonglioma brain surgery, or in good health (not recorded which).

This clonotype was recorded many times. The CDR3 DNA is TGTGCCACCCGAGGGGAGGGGGCCGGGGAAAAACTGTTTTTT. This encodes CATRGEGAGEKLFF. The chain is built from TRBV28 and TRBJ1-4; 7 bases map to TRBD1. Trimming at V came to 10 bases and at J to 8 bases, leaving 13 bases not matched to a gene. The CDR3 has 14 residues. Germline-derived CDR1 and CDR2 are MDHEN and SYDVKM.

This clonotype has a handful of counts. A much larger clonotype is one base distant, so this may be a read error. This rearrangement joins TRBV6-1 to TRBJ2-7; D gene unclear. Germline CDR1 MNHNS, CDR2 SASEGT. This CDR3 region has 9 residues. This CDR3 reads CPWAYEQYF. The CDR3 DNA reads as TGTCCGTGGGCCTACGAGCAGTACTTC.

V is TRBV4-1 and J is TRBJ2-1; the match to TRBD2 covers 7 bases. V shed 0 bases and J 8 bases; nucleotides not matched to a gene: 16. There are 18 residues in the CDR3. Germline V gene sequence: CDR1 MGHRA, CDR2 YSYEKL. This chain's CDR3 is CASSQDAGVSPVRDEQFF. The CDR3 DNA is TGCGCCAGCAGCCAAGATGCGGGAGTATCGCCCGTACGCGATGAGCAGTTCTTC.

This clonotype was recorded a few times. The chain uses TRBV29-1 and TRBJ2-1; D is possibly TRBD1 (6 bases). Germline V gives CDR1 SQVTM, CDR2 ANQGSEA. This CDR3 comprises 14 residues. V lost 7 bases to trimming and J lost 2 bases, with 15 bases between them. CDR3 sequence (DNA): TGCAGCGGTGGGGAAGGGGGAACCTACAATGAGCAGTTCTTC. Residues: CSGGEGGTYNEQFF.

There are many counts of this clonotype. The CDR3 sequence is CSAQGVPTEAFF. CDR3 nucleotides: TGCAGCGCTCAGGGGGTACCCACTGAAGCTTTCTTT. The chain joins TRBV29-1 to TRBJ1-1, with 7 bases identical to TRBD1. This CDR3 has 12 residues. Unmatched junction bases numbered 6, after V lost 7 bases and J lost 4 bases. Germline V lookup: CDR1 SQVTM, CDR2 ANQGSEA.